This T cell receptor (beta chain) was obtained from a study of vaccination and CD4 T cells after COVID-19. About the study: The convalescents comprised six males and four females, two of them Hispanic. The post-COVID samples were taken a median approximately 100 days after diagnosis, anywhere from 35 to 161.

Germline assignment: CDR1 WNHNN and CDR2 SYGVQD (reference sequence). V was clipped by 8 bases and J by 5 bases; unmatched bases: 10. The length of the CDR3 is 15 residues. TCRdb re-derived calls from the PCR reads in MiXCR, one entry per CDR3 protein. The data contain 15,000 to 20,000 distinct CDR3 sequences, approximately 60% of them seen just once; the ten biggest clones take up around 1.1%. A single count supports this clonotype. The source is a human donor who had recovered from COVID-19. The sequencing here drew on CD4+ T cells from blood, taken after SARS-CoV-2 vaccination. The J gene is TRBJ2-1, the V gene TRBV10-1; 9 nucleotides match TRBD1. CDR3 sequence: CASSPAGQGNNEQFF. In DNA form, the CDR3 reads TGCGCCAGCTCCCCCGCGGGACAGGGAAACAATGAGCAGTTCTTC.